This is a list of T cell receptor beta chains from one sample in a study of a mutant IDH1 vaccine in newly diagnosed glioma. Data came from immunoSEQ multiplex PCR; TCRdb stores just in-frame clones and leaves some out. The sample gives fewer than 70,000 clones, over 80% of which show up once; 3.8% is in the top ten. Their cognate antigens are unknown. Sequenced here: PBMCs, sampled from a glioma patient whose treatment included an IDH1 peptide vaccine. The receptors originated from a young man with glioma. Each CDR3 is given with its conserved first and last residue. The D gene is left open where the match is weak. Size is omitted from some rows. Given values are once, few, many or a class for expanded clones.

>.|.|TRBV18|TRBJ1-6
TGTGCCAGCTCACCACTCTCCTATAATTCACCCCTCCACTTT
CASSPLSYNSPLHF
>TRBD1|.|TRBV13|TRBJ2-7
TGTGCCAGCAGCTCACCCGGGACAGGTCCGGCTAACGAGCAGTACTTC
CASSSPGTGPANEQYF
>.|once|TRBV6-1|TRBJ1-1
TGTGCCAGCAGTGATCTGGGGGACACTGAAGCTTTCTTT
CASSDLGDTEAFF
>.|few|TRBV20-1|TRBJ1-2
TGCAGTGCTTTAGATGGCTACACCTTC
CSALDGYTF
>TRBD1|few|TRBV2|TRBJ1-5
TGTGCCAGCAGTGAAGAGACAGGGGGCAATCAGCCCCAGCATTTT
CASSEETGGNQPQHF
>.|once|TRBV9|TRBJ1-1
TGTGCCAGCAGCCCTAGGACGGGTTCAATGAACACTGAAGCTTTCTTT
CASSPRTGSMNTEAFF
>.|.|TRBV5-1|TRBJ2-7
TGCGCCAGCAGCTTGGGGGTCAGGACGGACGAGCAGTACTTC
CASSLGVRTDEQYF
>.|.|TRBV7-8|TRBJ1-5
TGTGCCAGCAGCTTAGTAGTGGGGGGTTCAGGTTATAGCAATCAGCCCCAGCATTTT
CASSLVVGGSGYSNQPQHF
>.|.|TRBV19|TRBJ1-1
TGTGCCAGTACCATAGTTACCTCCCCGAACACTGAAGCTTTCTTT
CASTIVTSPNTEAFF
>.|once|TRBV9|TRBJ2-6
TGTGCCAGCAGCGTAGAAAAGGCCTCTGGGGCCAACGTCCTGACTTTC
CASSVEKASGANVLTF
>.|.|TRBV6-1|TRBJ1-2
TGTGCCAGCAGCGCCGGGGGTGAGATGTTAGTCGGCTACACCTTC
CASSAGGEMLVGYTF
>TRBD2|.|TRBV11-3|TRBJ2-1
TGTGCCAGCAGCCCCCGAGGGGCGGGGGGTCACAATGAGCAGTTCTTC
CASSPRGAGGHNEQFF
>TRBD1|once|TRBV28|TRBJ1-5
TGTGCCAGCAGTTTTCAATGGACAGGGGGCTTTTATAGCAATCAGCCCCAGCATTTT
CASSFQWTGGFYSNQPQHF
>.|.|TRBV11-3|TRBJ2-2
TGTGCCAGCAGCCCCCTGCCGGGAAACACCGGGGAGCTGTTTTTT
CASSPLPGNTGELFF
>.|once|TRBV10-3|TRBJ1-1
TGTGCCATCAGTGAGTCGGCAGTATTGAACACTGAAGCTTTCTTT
CAISESAVLNTEAFF
>TRBD1|.|TRBV4-1|TRBJ2-7
TGCGCCAGCAGCCCACTACCGGGACAGTGGTACGAGCAGTACTTC
CASSPLPGQWYEQYF
>.|.|TRBV19|TRBJ1-5
TGTGCCAGTAGTATAGGAAGTCAGCCCCAGCATTTT
CASSIGSQPQHF
>TRBD1|once|TRBV30|TRBJ1-2
TGTGCCTGCATGACAGGGGGCTATGGCTACACCTTC
CACMTGGYGYTF
>.|few|TRBV5-1|TRBJ1-1
TGCGCCAGCAGCTTGGGCCCCGAAGCTTTCTTT
CASSLGPEAFF
>.|.|TRBV15|TRBJ2-6
TGTGCCACCAGCCCCGATTGGGTTAATGTCCTGACTTTC
CATSPDWVNVLTF
>.|.|TRBV5-1|TRBJ2-7
TGCGCCAGCAGGGGCAGGGGTTTTGAGCAGTACTTC
CASRGRGFEQYF
>TRBD1|.|TRBV10-3|TRBJ1-1
TGTGCCATCAGTGAGAGTGGGACAGGGGGCGGAGGGGATATTACTACTTTCTTT
CAISESGTGGGGDITTFF
>TRBD2|.|TRBV6-1|TRBJ2-5
TGTGCCAGCAGTTCGCGGGGGAGCCAGTACTTC
CASSSRGSQYF
>.|.|TRBV7-2|TRBJ2-7
TGTGCCAGCAGCGAGCACAGTGGGACTTACGAGCAGTACTTC
CASSEHSGTYEQYF
>.|once|TRBV23-1|TRBJ2-5
TGCGCCAGCAGTCCATCGGACCCCCTGGAGACCCAGTACTTC
CASSPSDPLETQYF
>.|few|TRBV2|TRBJ1-6
TGTGCCAGCAGTGAAGTTAGGGCCGCAAATTCACCCCTCCACTTT
CASSEVRAANSPLHF
>TRBD2|.|TRBV5-1|TRBJ2-7
TGCGCCAGCAGCTTTAGCGGGGGGGCCGGAGAGCAGTACTTC
CASSFSGGAGEQYF